The next 14 T cell receptor beta chains were all read from a single sample in a study of cytomegalovirus exposure and HLA in healthy donors. 60 Vbeta and 13 Jbeta primers were used in PCR. Assay: immunoSEQ multiplex PCR; the TCRdb copy retains only in-frame clones and omits some. The sample has 110,000 to 150,000 clones, roughly 80% seen once. Material: PBMCs. These receptors all come from a female donor in good health and CMV-seronegative.

This clone was observed a single time. The CDR3, as DNA: TGTGCCAGCAGTTTGTTCAGGGCCAACTATGGCTACACCTTC. Protein sequence: CASSLFRANYGYTF. V and J are TRBV28 and TRBJ1-2; TRBD1 is a possible D gene (5 bases). Germline lookup yields CDR1 MDHEN and CDR2 SYDVKM. This CDR3 comprises 14 residues. Trimming removed 3 bases at V and 2 bases at J, with 10 bases between.

The V call is TRBV4-1, the J call TRBJ2-2; tentative D call: TRBD1 (6 bases). Trimming removed 1 base from V and 7 bases from J, with 13 bases in between. CDR3 length: 15 residues. Germline CDR1 reads MGHRA; CDR2 reads YSYEKL. The CDR3 bases are TGCGCCAGCAGCCAAGCGGACAGCTGGGGCGGGGAGCTGTTTTTT. It is translated as CASSQADSWGGELFF.

This chain links TRBV6-5 with TRBJ1-2; D is undetermined. From germline, CDR1 is MNHEY and CDR2 SVGAGI. This CDR3 region has 14 residues. With 5 bases removed from V and 8 bases from J, the gap between germline ends came to 18 bases. The CDR3 sequence: CASSLQRLSGGYTF. Here the CDR3 DNA reads TGTGCCAGCAGTCTACAGCGACTCAGCGGAGGCTACACCTTC.

A few counts support this clone. The V gene is TRBV6-6, the J gene TRBJ1-1; D is perhaps TRBD1 (5 bases). The CDR3 sequence is 13 residues long. The germline V gene encodes CDR1 MNHNY and CDR2 SVGAGI (reference sequence). V lost 2 bases to trimming and J lost 7 bases, with 11 bases between them. CDR3 loop: CASSYGARSEAFF. Written as DNA, the CDR3 is TGTGCCAGCAGTTACGGGGCTAGGAGTGAAGCTTTCTTT.

This clone was found a few times. This chain connects TRBV2 to TRBJ2-7; D perhaps matches TRBD2 (7 bases). CDR3 length: 15 residues. Trimming shortened V by 2 bases and J by 4 bases, and 15 bases separated the two germline ends. Germline-derived CDR1 and CDR2 are SNHLY and FYNNEI. The DNA for the CDR3 is TGTGCCAGCAGTGAATTCGGGGGGCGCGTTTACGAGCAGTACTTC. It specifies CASSEFGGRVYEQYF.

This clone was seen more than once but under ten times. The chain employs TRBV10-2 and TRBJ2-7, with D perhaps TRBD2 (6 bases). The CDR3 totals 14 residues. Germline V gene data show CDR1 as WSHSY and CDR2 as SAAADI. V dropped 2 bases and J dropped 0 bases, with 8 bases sitting between them. The DNA of the CDR3 is TGCGCCAGCAGTGAGGACGGGGGCTCCTACGAGCAGTACTTC. This sequence encodes CASSEDGGSYEQYF.

The table lists this clone with a few counts. The V and J genes are TRBV19 and TRBJ1-2; maybe TRBD1 (6 bases). This CDR3 has 14 residues. With 4 bases removed from V and 4 bases from J, the gap between germline ends came to 13 bases. In germline, CDR1 is LNHDA, CDR2 SQIVND (reference sequence). The CDR3 DNA sequence: TGTGCCAGTAGTAGAGCACAGGGCGGCTATGGCTACACCTTC. It codes for CASSRAQGGYGYTF. Full variable domain (missing parts from reference TRBV19 and TRBJ1-2): DGGITQSPKYLFRKEGQNVTLSCEQNLNHDAMYWYRQDPGQGLRLIYYSQIVNDFQKGDIAEGYSVSREKKESFPLTVTSAQKNPTAFYLCASSRAQGGYGYTFGSGTRLTVV.

The chain is built from TRBV11-2 and TRBJ2-1; TRBD2 matches at 8 bases. J gave up 9 bases and V 1 base, and 8 bases lay outside the gene matches. The CDR3 is 15 residues long. The germline gives CDR1 SGHAT, CDR2 FQNNGV. This chain's CDR3 is CASSLASGGLSEQFF. The CDR3 DNA sequence: TGTGCCAGCAGCTTAGCGTCGGGGGGGCTGAGTGAGCAGTTCTTC.

The chain links TRBV28 to TRBJ2-6; possibly TRBD1 for D (5 bases). CDR3 size: 16 residues. V lost 4 bases to trimming and J lost 0 bases, with 10 bases between them. Per germline, CDR1 MDHEN and CDR2 SYDVKM. The CDR3 protein is CASSYTGASGANVLTF. The DNA for the CDR3 is TGTGCCAGCAGTTATACAGGCGCCTCTGGGGCCAACGTCCTGACTTTC.

V gene TRBV7-9 combines with J gene TRBJ2-7, with TRBD1 matching 10 bases. This CDR3 comprises 14 residues. V shed 4 bases, J shed 7 bases, and the junction held 7 bases outside the gene matches. Germline CDR1 and CDR2: SEHNR and FQNEAQ (reference sequence). The CDR3 loop is CASSSDRGTREQYF. CDR3 nucleotide sequence: TGTGCCAGCAGCTCGGACAGGGGGACTCGGGAGCAGTACTTC.

The chain has TRBV11-2 and TRBJ2-2; no firm D call. Germline V gene sequence: CDR1 SGHAT, CDR2 FQNNGV. The CDR3 is 14 residues long. The V gene lost 1 base and the J gene lost 6 bases, with 9 bases spanning the gap. CDR3 in amino acids: CASSLGRVAGELFF. The CDR3 DNA sequence: TGTGCCAGCAGCTTAGGACGGGTCGCCGGGGAGCTGTTTTTT.

There are a few counts of this clone. The rearrangement links TRBV9 to TRBJ1-2, with TRBD1 identical over 8 bases. This CDR3 is built from 15 residues. Germline CDR1 reads SGDLS; CDR2 reads YYNGEE. The junction had 7 bases not matched to a gene; V was cut back by 3 bases and J by 3 bases. The CDR3 here is CASSARTGSDYGYTF. DNA for the CDR3: TGTGCCAGCAGCGCCAGGACAGGGTCCGACTATGGCTACACCTTC.

This clone came up a few times. The chain links TRBV5-6 to TRBJ1-1, with D possibly TRBD1 on 5 matching bases. Trimming pared 4 bases from V and 1 base from J, leaving 8 bases between. The CDR3 loop spans 13 amino acids. The germline gives CDR1 SGHDT, CDR2 YYEEEE. CDR3 protein: CASSRTGNTEAFF. The CDR3 DNA is TGTGCCAGCAGCCGTACAGGGAACACTGAAGCTTTCTTT.

This chain uses TRBV5-1 with TRBJ1-1, with D tentatively TRBD1 (5 bases). CDR3 length: 11 amino acids. The germline gives CDR1 SGHRS, CDR2 YFSETQ. V dropped 6 bases and J dropped 10 bases, with 13 bases sitting between them. The DNA for the CDR3 is TGCGCCAGCACCGACAAGGGGCGAGCTTTCTTT. It yields the protein CASTDKGRAFF.